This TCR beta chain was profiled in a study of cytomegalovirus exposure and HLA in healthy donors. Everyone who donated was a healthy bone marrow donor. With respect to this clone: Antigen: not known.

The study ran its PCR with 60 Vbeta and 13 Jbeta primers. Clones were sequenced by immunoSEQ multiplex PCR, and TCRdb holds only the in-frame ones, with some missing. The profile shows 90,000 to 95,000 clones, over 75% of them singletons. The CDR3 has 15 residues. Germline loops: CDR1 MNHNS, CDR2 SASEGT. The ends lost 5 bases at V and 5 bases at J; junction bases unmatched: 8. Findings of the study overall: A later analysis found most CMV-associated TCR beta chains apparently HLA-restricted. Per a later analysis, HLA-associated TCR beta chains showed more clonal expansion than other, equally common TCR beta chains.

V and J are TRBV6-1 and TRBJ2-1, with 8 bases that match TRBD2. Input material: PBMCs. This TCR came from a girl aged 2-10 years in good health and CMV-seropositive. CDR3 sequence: CASSTGTSQNNEQFF. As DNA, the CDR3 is TGTGCCAGCAGTACCGGGACTAGTCAAAACAATGAGCAGTTCTTC.